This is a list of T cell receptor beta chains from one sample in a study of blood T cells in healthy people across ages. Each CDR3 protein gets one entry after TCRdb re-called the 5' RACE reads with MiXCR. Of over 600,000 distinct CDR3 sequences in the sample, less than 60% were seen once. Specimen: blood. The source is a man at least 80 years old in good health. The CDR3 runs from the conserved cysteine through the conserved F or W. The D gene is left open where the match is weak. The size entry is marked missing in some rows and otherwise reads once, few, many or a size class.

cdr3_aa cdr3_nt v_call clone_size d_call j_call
CASSPTARGNSPLHF TGTGCCAGCAGCCCTACCGCCAGGGGGAATTCGCCCCTCCACTTT TRBV7-3 few TRBD1 TRBJ1-6
CASSQGYGELFF TGTGCCAGCAGCCAAGGGTACGGGGAGCTGTTTTTT TRBV3-1 - - TRBJ2-2
CASSLGGQFNEQYF TGTGCCAGCAGCCTAGGGGGACAGTTCAATGAGCAGTACTTC TRBV11-2 - TRBD1 TRBJ2-7
CASSQDRLAGEDAQYF TGTGCCAGCAGCCAAGATCGTCTAGCGGGAGAAGATGCGCAGTATTTT TRBV4-2 - TRBD2 TRBJ2-3
CASSSTDRGAHQPQHF TGTGCCAGCAGCTCAACGGACAGGGGAGCCCATCAGCCCCAGCATTTT TRBV7-2 many TRBD1 TRBJ1-5
CASSSDYSDTQYF TGTGCCAGCAGCTCCGACTATTCAGATACGCAGTATTTT TRBV7-2 few - TRBJ2-3
CASSPQGLIHGYTF TGTGCCAGCAGTCCTCAGGGTCTTATCCATGGCTACACCTTC TRBV12-3/TRBV12-4 few - TRBJ1-2
CASQGLSTYGYTF TGTGCCAGCCAGGGTCTGTCGACCTATGGCTACACCTTC TRBV6-2/TRBV6-3 - - TRBJ1-2
CSARGSGTTPQYF TGCAGTGCTAGAGGATCGGGGACTACGCCGCAGTACTTC TRBV20-1 - TRBD2 TRBJ2-5
CASRGQTSLTGELFF TGTGCCAGCAGGGGCCAGACTTCCCTGACCGGGGAGCTGTTTTTT TRBV27 - - TRBJ2-2
CSASPAGAGAGYTF TGCAGTGCTAGCCCGGCAGGCGCGGGTGCTGGCTACACCTTC TRBV20-1 - - TRBJ1-2
CASSPPGTSSNEQFF TGTGCCAGCAGCCCCCCCGGGACCAGTTCGAATGAGCAGTTCTTC TRBV7-2 many - TRBJ2-1
CASSSGLAGLETQYF TGTGCCAGCAGTTCTGGACTAGCGGGGTTAGAGACCCAGTACTTC TRBV12-3/TRBV12-4 - TRBD2 TRBJ2-5
CASSGAGGSSSYEQYF TGTGCCAGCAGTGGAGCGGGAGGCTCGAGCTCCTACGAGCAGTACTTC TRBV28 once TRBD2 TRBJ2-7
CVSSRAGDLSGANVLTF TGTGTCAGCAGTCGGGCGGGAGACCTCTCTGGGGCCAACGTCCTGACTTTC TRBV6-1 - TRBD2 TRBJ2-6
CASSQSTGTQYF TGTGCCAGCAGCCAATCTACAGGGACCCAGTACTTC TRBV4-2 once - TRBJ2-5
CSADGLAGTPPDYNEQFF TGCAGTGCCGACGGACTAGCGGGAACGCCGCCTGATTACAATGAGCAGTTCTTC TRBV20-1 many TRBD2 TRBJ2-1
CSVEGRAGGLNEQYF TGCAGCGTTGAGGGTCGAGCGGGAGGGCTTAACGAGCAGTACTTC TRBV29-1 - TRBD2 TRBJ2-7
CASSLGQGAPDEQYF TGTGCCAGCAGCTTAGGCCAGGGGGCTCCCGACGAGCAGTACTTC TRBV7-9 - TRBD1 TRBJ2-7
CSASSFRWVKSDRNYGYTF TGCAGTGCTAGTAGTTTCCGGTGGGTCAAGTCCGACAGGAACTATGGCTACACCTTC TRBV20-1 few - TRBJ1-2
CASSLYDSLNTEAFF TGTGCCAGCAGTTTATACGACAGTTTGAACACTGAAGCTTTCTTT TRBV27 few - TRBJ1-1
CASSLRDTKNIQYF TGTGCCAGCAGTTTACGAGACACCAAAAACATTCAGTACTTC TRBV27 - - TRBJ2-4
CASSFGDRNQETQYF TGTGCCAGCAGTTTCGGGGACAGAAATCAAGAGACCCAGTACTTC TRBV28 - TRBD1 TRBJ2-5
CASSTDWGGGYEQYF TGTGCCAGCAGTACCGATTGGGGCGGAGGATACGAGCAGTACTTC TRBV28 many - TRBJ2-7
CACSRGGGGRARNEQFF TGTGCCTGCAGTCGAGGGGGAGGCGGGAGGGCCCGGAATGAGCAGTTCTTC TRBV27 - TRBD2 TRBJ2-1
CSARDIRSGDPYEQYF TGCAGTGCTAGAGATATCCGCAGCGGAGACCCCTACGAGCAGTACTTC TRBV20-1 - - TRBJ2-7
CASSGDLNQPQHF TGTGCCAGCAGTGGGGACCTCAATCAGCCCCAGCATTTT TRBV12-3/TRBV12-4 few - TRBJ1-5
CASSLVRSGGANVLTF TGTGCCAGCAGTTTAGTTCGTTCAGGAGGGGCCAACGTCCTGACTTTC TRBV27 - - TRBJ2-6
CSARERTGDDSGELFF TGCAGTGCTAGAGAACGGACAGGGGATGATTCCGGGGAGCTGTTTTTT TRBV20-1 few TRBD1 TRBJ2-2
CASSVAGGQTYNEQFF TGTGCCAGCAGCGTAGCAGGGGGGCAGACCTACAATGAGCAGTTCTTC TRBV9 - - TRBJ2-1
CSAAEAGQGYKQYF TGTAGTGCCGCGGAGGCTGGACAGGGCTACAAGCAGTACTTC TRBV20-1 few TRBD1 TRBJ2-5
CASSQGPGLPNSPLHF TGTGCCAGCAGTCAGGGACCGGGACTCCCTAATTCACCCCTCCACTTT TRBV27 - - TRBJ1-6
CSASQGKESPLHF TGCAGCGCTTCACAGGGAAAGGAGTCACCCCTCCACTTT TRBV29-1 few - TRBJ1-6
CASSLDSYGYTF TGCGCCAGCAGCTTGGACTCCTATGGCTACACCTTC TRBV5-1 many - TRBJ1-2
CASSLAGGIGDTQYF TGTGCCAGCAGCTTAGCGGGGGGGATAGGAGATACGCAGTATTTT TRBV7-3 - TRBD2 TRBJ2-3
CASSYSSSGGWETQYF TGTGCCAGCAGTTACTCTTCCTCGGGGGGCTGGGAGACCCAGTACTTC TRBV6-5 - - TRBJ2-5
CSAVRGANYNEQFF TGCAGCGCAGTACGGGGGGCGAATTACAATGAGCAGTTCTTC TRBV29-1 - - TRBJ2-1
CASRDRGRGKVPGELFF TGTGCCAGCAGAGACAGGGGGCGTGGGAAAGTTCCCGGGGAGCTGTTTTTT TRBV12-3/TRBV12-4 - TRBD1 TRBJ2-2
CASNLNRWSNEQFF TGTGCCAGCAACCTAAATAGGTGGAGTAATGAGCAGTTCTTC TRBV11-2 - - TRBJ2-1